The 12 T cell receptor beta chains in this list originate from one sample, sequenced in a study of T cell repertoires in cytomegalovirus infection. Their cognate antigens are unknown. TCRdb re-analysed the reads in MiXCR, keeping a single row per CDR3 protein. This table holds under 30,000 distinct CDR3 sequences, under 25% found once. This material consisted of CD8+ T cells from cultured PBMCs, taken from culture after CMV antigen stimulation. Every receptor here comes from a human donor in good health (CMV status not recorded). Some clones in this sample may be carry-over from other donors' samples.

This clonotype has only a few counts. The chain uses TRBV6-5 and TRBJ1-1; 7 bases match TRBD1. Trimming at V came to 4 bases and at J to 5 bases, leaving 16 bases not matched to a gene. CDR3 size: 17 residues. Germline V gene lookup returns CDR1 MNHEY and CDR2 SVGAGI. The CDR3 loop reads CASSSLSTGLKGTEAFF. The CDR3 DNA follows: TGTGCCAGCAGTTCCCTCTCGACAGGGCTTAAAGGGACTGAAGCTTTCTTT.

The table lists this clonotype with many counts. CDR3 residues: CASSRGENEQFF. Here the CDR3 DNA reads TGTGCCAGCAGCCGTGGGGAGAATGAGCAGTTCTTC. The genes are TRBV7-9 and TRBJ2-1; perhaps TRBD2 as D (5 bases). The CDR3 totals 12 residues. V lost 5 bases and J 7 bases, leaving 9 bases between the germline ends. Germline CDR1 and CDR2: SEHNR and FQNEAQ (reference sequence).

The chain is built from TRBV29-1 and TRBJ2-7; D tentatively fits TRBD1 or TRBD2 (7 bases each). CDR3 length: 16 residues. Trimming cost V 8 bases and J 2 bases, with 25 bases left between them. Germline V gene sequence: CDR1 SQVTM, CDR2 ANQGSEA. The CDR3 spells CSTMGGELTGTYEQYF. In DNA, the CDR3 is TGCAGCACTATGGGGGGGGAGCTGACAGGGACCTACGAGCAGTACTTC.

This clonotype was counted many times. V gene TRBV12-3 or TRBV12-4 combines with J gene TRBJ2-7; D is uncertain. Trimming removed 3 bases at V and 5 bases at J, with 5 bases between. The CDR3 covers 11 residues. The CDR3 DNA reads as TGTGCCAGCAGTTTTGGGCACGAGCAGTACTTC. The encoded protein is CASSFGHEQYF.

This clonotype was detected ten times or more. The rearrangement joins TRBV6-2 or TRBV6-3 to TRBJ2-1; weak D call: TRBD2 (7 bases). The length of the CDR3 is 17 residues. CDR1 is MNHEY and CDR2 is SVGEGT in the germline V gene. V lost 5 bases to trimming and J lost 6 bases, with 23 bases between them. The DNA of the CDR3 is TGTGCCAGCAGTACTGGGCCCAGGGGAGGGGGTCCCAATGAGCAGTTCTTC. Translating gives CASSTGPRGGGPNEQFF.

The chain carries TRBV5-1 and TRBJ2-3, with 9 bases lining up with TRBD2. CDR1 SGHRS and CDR2 YFSETQ come from the germline V gene. This CDR3 contains 16 residues. Unmatched junction bases numbered 10, after V lost 7 bases and J lost 1 base. The CDR3 nucleotides read TGCGCCAGCGCGAAGCGGGGGGTCCCCGGCACAGATACGCAGTATTTT. Its translation is CASAKRGVPGTDTQYF.

This clonotype was recorded a few times. V is TRBV4-1 and J is TRBJ2-1; D might be TRBD1 (5 bases). Per the germline V gene, CDR1 is MGHRA and CDR2 is YSYEKL. The CDR3 runs to 14 residues. The V end lost 0 bases, the J end lost 8 bases, and 11 bases lay between the germline ends. CDR3 sequence (DNA): TGCGCCAGCAGCCAAGATCGGCAGGGCGATGAGCAGTTCTTC. This encodes CASSQDRQGDEQFF.

In this sample, this clonotype turned up a few times. V gene TRBV6-5 combines with J gene TRBJ2-5; D may match TRBD1 or TRBD2 (5 bases each). V lost 3 bases and J lost 2, with 16 bases in between. Germline CDR1 reads MNHEY; CDR2 reads SVGAGI. This CDR3 is 16 amino acids long. The CDR3: CASSYLPSREQETQYF. The CDR3, as DNA: TGTGCCAGCAGTTATCTTCCATCCAGGGAGCAAGAGACCCAGTACTTC.

This chain uses TRBV5-1 with TRBJ2-7; weak D call: TRBD2 (6 bases). The V gene lost 6 bases and the J gene lost 6 bases, with 19 bases spanning the gap. The CDR3 is 14 amino acids. CDR1 SGHRS and CDR2 YFSETQ come from the germline V gene. The CDR3 loop reads CASTPAGGFSEQYF. CDR3 coding DNA: TGCGCCAGCACCCCGGCCGGGGGTTTCAGCGAGCAGTACTTC.

This clonotype was observed at least ten times. V and J are TRBV7-9 and TRBJ2-7, with D possibly called TRBD1 or TRBD2 (5 bases each). CDR1 and CDR2 (germline): SEHNR, FQNEAQ (reference sequence). V lost 5 bases, J lost 7 bases, and 12 bases lay in between. This CDR3 has 12 amino acids. The CDR3 sequence is CASSPWDGEQYF. In nucleotides, the CDR3 is TGTGCCAGCAGCCCCTGGGACGGGGAGCAGTACTTC.

The chain carries TRBV7-6 and TRBJ2-2, with TRBD2 matching over 8 bases. There are 16 residues in the CDR3. CDR1 is SGHVS and CDR2 is FNYEAQ in the germline V gene. The V gene end was trimmed by 1 base and the J gene end by 1 base; junction bases not matched to a gene: 2. The CDR3 sequence is CASSLGLAGNTGELFF. CDR3 coding DNA: TGTGCCAGCAGCTTAGGCCTAGCGGGGAACACCGGGGAGCTGTTTTTT. Supplemented by reference TRBV7-6 and TRBJ2-2, the full variable domain reads GAGVSQSPRYKVTKRGQDVALRCDPISGHVSLYWYRQALGQGPEFLTYFNYEAQQDKSGLPNDRFSAERPEGSISTLTIQRTEQRDSAMYRCASSLGLAGNTGELFFGEGSRLTVL.

This clonotype was counted ten times or more. The chain combines TRBV7-2 with TRBJ1-2; no reliable D call. Germline CDR1 reads SGHTA; CDR2 reads FQGNSA. The V and J ends lost 4 bases and 5 bases respectively, with 23 bases between them. The CDR3 covers 17 residues. Here the CDR3 reads CASSYHFIGPEAYGYTF. DNA of the CDR3: TGTGCCAGCAGCTATCATTTTATAGGGCCTGAGGCTTATGGCTACACCTTC.